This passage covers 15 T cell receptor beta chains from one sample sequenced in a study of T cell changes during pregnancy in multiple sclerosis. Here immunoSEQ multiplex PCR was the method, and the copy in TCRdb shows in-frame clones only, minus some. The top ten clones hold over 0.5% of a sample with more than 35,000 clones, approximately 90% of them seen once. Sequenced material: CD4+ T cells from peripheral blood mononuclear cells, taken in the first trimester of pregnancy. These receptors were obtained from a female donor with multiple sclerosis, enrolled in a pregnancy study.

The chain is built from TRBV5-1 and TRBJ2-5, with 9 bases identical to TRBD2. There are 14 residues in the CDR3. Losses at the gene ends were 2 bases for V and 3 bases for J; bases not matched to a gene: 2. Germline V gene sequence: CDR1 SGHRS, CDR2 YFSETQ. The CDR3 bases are TGCGCCAGCAGCTTTAGCGGGGGTAAAGAGACCCAGTACTTC. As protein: CASSFSGGKETQYF.

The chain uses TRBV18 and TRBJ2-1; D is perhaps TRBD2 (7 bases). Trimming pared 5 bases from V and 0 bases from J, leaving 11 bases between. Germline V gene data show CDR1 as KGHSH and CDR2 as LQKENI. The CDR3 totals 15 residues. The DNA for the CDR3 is TGTGCCAGCTCAGGACTAGGGGGCTCCTACAATGAGCAGTTCTTC. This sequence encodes CASSGLGGSYNEQFF.

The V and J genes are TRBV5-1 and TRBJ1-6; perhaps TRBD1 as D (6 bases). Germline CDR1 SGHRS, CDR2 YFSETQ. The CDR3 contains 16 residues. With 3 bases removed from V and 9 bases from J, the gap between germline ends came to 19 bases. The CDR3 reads CASSWGNGGPGSPLHF. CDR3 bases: TGCGCCAGCAGCTGGGGAAATGGGGGCCCTGGTTCACCCCTCCACTTT.

DNA for the CDR3: TGTGCCAGCAGTGAAAACTACGCTTACACTGAAGCTTTCTTT. Protein product: CASSENYAYTEAFF. V usage is TRBV6-1 and J usage is TRBJ1-1; no clear D. From germline, CDR1 is MNHNS and CDR2 SASEGT. The V and J ends lost 2 bases and 3 bases respectively, with 10 bases between them. The CDR3 covers 14 residues.

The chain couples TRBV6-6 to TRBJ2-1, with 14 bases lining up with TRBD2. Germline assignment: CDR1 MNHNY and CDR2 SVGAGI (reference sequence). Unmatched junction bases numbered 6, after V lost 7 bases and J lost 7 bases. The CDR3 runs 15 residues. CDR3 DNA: TGTGCCAGCAAAAGGGGACTAGCGGGAGTAAATGAGCAGTTCTTC. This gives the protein CASKRGLAGVNEQFF.

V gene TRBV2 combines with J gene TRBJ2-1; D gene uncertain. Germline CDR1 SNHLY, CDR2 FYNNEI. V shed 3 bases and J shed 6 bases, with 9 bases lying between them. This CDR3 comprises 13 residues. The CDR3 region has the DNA TGTGCCAGCAGTGATCGGAGCCGCAATGAGCAGTTCTTC. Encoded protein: CASSDRSRNEQFF.

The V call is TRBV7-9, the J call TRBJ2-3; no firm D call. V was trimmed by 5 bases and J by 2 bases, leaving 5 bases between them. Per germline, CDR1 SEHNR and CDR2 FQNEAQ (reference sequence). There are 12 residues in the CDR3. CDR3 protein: CASSRSTDTQYF. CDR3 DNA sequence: TGTGCCAGCAGCCGGTCCACAGATACGCAGTATTTT.

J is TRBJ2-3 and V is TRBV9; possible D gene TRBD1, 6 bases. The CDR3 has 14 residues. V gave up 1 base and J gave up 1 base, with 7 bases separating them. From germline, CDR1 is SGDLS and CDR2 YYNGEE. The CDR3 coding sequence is TGTGCCAGCAGCGTACAGGGGCGCACAGATACGCAGTATTTT. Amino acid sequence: CASSVQGRTDTQYF.

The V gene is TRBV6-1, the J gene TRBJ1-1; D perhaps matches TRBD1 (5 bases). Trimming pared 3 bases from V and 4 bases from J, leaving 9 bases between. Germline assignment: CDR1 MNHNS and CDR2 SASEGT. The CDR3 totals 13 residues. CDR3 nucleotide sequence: TGTGCCAGCAGTGAGCAAGGGGTCACTGAAGCTTTCTTT. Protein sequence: CASSEQGVTEAFF.

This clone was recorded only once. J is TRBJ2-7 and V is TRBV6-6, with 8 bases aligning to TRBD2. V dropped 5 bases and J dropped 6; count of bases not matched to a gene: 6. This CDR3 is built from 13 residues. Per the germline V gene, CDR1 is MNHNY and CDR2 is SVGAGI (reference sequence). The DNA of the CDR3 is TGTGCCAGCAGTCCCGGGGGGGGCGGCGAGCAGTACTTC. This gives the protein CASSPGGGGEQYF.

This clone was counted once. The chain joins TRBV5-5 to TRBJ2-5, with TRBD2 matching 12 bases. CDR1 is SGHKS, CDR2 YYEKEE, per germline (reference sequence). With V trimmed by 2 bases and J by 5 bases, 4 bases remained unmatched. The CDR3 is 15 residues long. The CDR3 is CASSLTSGRLETQYF. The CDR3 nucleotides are TGTGCCAGCAGCTTAACTAGCGGGAGGTTGGAGACCCAGTACTTC.

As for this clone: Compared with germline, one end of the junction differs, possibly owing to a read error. DNA of the CDR3: TGTGCCAGTAGCCGGGACAGGGGAAACTATGGCTACATCTTC. Residues: CASSRDRGNYGYIF. The chain carries TRBV19 and TRBJ1-2; 10 bases are shared with TRBD1. Germline lookup yields CDR1 LNHDA and CDR2 SQIVND (reference sequence). This CDR3 spans 14 amino acids. Supplemented by reference TRBV19 and TRBJ1-2, the full variable domain reads DGGITQSPKYLFRKEGQNVTLSCEQNLNHDAMYWYRQDPGQGLRLIYYSQIVNDFQKGDIAEGYSVSREKKESFPLTVTSAQKNPTAFYLCASSRDRGNYGYIFGSGTRLTVV.

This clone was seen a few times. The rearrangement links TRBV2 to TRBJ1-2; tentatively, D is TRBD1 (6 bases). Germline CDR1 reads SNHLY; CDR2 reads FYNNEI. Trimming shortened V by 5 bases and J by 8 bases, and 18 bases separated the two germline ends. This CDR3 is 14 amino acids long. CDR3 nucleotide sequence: TGTGCCAGCAGTCCGACGGGGGGGCAAAGCGGCTACACCTTC. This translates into CASSPTGGQSGYTF. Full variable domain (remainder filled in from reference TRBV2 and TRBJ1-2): EPEVTQTPSHQVTQMGQEVILRCVPISNHLYFYWYRQILGQKVEFLVSFYNNEISEKSEIFDDQFSVERPDGSNFTLKIRSTKLEDSAMYFCASSPTGGQSGYTFGSGTRLTVV.

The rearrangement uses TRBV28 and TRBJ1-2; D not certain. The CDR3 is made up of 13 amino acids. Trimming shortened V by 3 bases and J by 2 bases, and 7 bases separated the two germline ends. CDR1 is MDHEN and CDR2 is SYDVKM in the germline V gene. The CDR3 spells CASSLTINYGYTF. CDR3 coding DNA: TGTGCCAGCAGTTTGACAATCAACTATGGCTACACCTTC.

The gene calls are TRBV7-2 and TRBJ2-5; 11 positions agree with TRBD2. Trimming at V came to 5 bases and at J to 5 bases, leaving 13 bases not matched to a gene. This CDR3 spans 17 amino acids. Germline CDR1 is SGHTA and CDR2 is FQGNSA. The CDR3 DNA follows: TGTGCCAGCAGCATGGTCACTAGCGGGAGAGCCCGGGAGACCCAGTACTTC. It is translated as CASSMVTSGRARETQYF.